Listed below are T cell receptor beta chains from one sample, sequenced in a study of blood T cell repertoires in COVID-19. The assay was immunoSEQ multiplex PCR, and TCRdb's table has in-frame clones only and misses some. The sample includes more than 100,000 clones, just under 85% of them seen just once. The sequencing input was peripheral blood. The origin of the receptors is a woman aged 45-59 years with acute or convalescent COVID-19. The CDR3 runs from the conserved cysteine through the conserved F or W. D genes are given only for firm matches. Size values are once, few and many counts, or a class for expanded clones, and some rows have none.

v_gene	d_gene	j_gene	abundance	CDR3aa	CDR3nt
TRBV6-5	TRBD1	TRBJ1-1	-	CASSSTGENTEAFF	TGTGCCAGCAGTTCGACAGGGGAGAACACTGAAGCTTTCTTT
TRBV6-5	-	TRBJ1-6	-	CASRSRNSPLHF	TGTGCCAGCAGATCGAGAAATTCACCCCTCCACTTT
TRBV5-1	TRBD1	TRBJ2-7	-	CASSPGAKTGVARQYF	TGCGCCAGCAGCCCAGGAGCGAAGACAGGGGTTGCAAGGCAGTACTTC
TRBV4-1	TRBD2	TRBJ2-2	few	CASSQARGGAGELFF	TGCGCCAGCAGCCAAGCGCGGGGGGGCGCCGGGGAGCTGTTTTTT
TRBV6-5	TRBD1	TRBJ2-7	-	CASSYGTGDSLYEQYF	TGTGCCAGCAGTTACGGAACAGGGGATAGTCTCTACGAGCAGTACTTC
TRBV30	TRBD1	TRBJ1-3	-	CAWSTGQGSGNTIYF	TGTGCCTGGAGCACCGGACAGGGCTCTGGAAACACCATATATTTT
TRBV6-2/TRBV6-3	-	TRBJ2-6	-	CASSYEVAGANVLTF	TGTGCCAGCAGTTACGAGGTTGCCGGGGCCAACGTCCTGACTTTC
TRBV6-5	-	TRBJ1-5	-	CASSYEVGGQPQHF	TGTGCCAGCAGTTACGAAGTTGGCGGTCAGCCCCAGCATTTT
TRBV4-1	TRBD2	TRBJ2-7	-	CASSYGLAQNYYEQYF	TGCGCCAGCAGCTACGGACTAGCCCAAAACTACTACGAGCAGTACTTC
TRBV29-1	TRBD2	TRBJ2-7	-	CSTRRGTTYEQYF	TGCAGCACAAGACGGGGGACTACCTACGAGCAGTACTTC
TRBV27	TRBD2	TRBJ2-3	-	CATLETSDRNTQYF	TGTGCCACCCTCGAAACTAGCGATCGGAATACGCAGTATTTT
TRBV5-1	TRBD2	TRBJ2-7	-	CASSGGLAALRGGEQYF	TGCGCCAGCAGCGGAGGACTAGCGGCACTCCGTGGAGGGGAGCAGTACTTC
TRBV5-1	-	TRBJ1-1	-	CASSLSLSREEAFF	TGCGCCAGCAGCTTGTCTTTGTCCCGAGAGGAAGCTTTCTTT
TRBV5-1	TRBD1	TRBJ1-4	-	CASSGGQGVNEKLFF	TGCGCCAGCAGCGGGGGACAGGGGGTTAATGAAAAACTGTTTTTT
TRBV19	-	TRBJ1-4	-	CASSIDRSGGNEKLFF	TGTGCCAGTAGTATAGATCGGTCAGGAGGAAATGAAAAACTGTTTTTT
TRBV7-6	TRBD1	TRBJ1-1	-	CASSEDRQNTEAFF	TGTGCCAGCAGCGAGGACAGGCAGAACACTGAAGCTTTCTTT
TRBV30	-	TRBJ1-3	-	CAWRNRAGNTIYF	TGTGCCTGGAGGAACAGGGCTGGAAACACCATATATTTT
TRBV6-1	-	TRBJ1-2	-	CASSEDFIGYGYTF	TGTGCCAGCAGTGAAGATTTTATCGGGTATGGCTACACCTTC
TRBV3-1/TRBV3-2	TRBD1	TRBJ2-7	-	CASSQAGTVGYF	TGTGCCAGCAGCCAGGCCGGGACAGTCGGGTACTTC
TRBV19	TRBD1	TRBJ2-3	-	CASSFGQGTDTQYF	TGTGCCAGTAGTTTCGGACAGGGGACAGATACGCAGTATTTT
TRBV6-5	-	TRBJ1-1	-	CASSYSGSGMNTEAFF	TGTGCCAGCAGTTACTCTGGATCGGGTATGAACACTGAAGCTTTCTTT
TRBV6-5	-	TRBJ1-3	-	CASRTSGVAGNTIYF	TGTGCCAGCAGGACCTCAGGGGTAGCTGGAAACACCATATATTTT
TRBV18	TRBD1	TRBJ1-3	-	CASSPGQAGNTIYF	TGTGCCAGCTCACCCGGACAGGCTGGAAACACCATATATTTT
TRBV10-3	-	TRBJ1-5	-	CAISEGVEGNQPQHF	TGTGCCATCAGTGAAGGAGTGGAGGGCAATCAGCCCCAGCATTTT
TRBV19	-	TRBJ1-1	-	CASSLTPVNTEAFF	TGTGCCAGTAGTTTAACACCAGTGAACACTGAAGCTTTCTTT
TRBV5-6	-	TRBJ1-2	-	CASSYFREARLGYTF	TGTGCCAGCAGCTACTTTAGGGAGGCCAGGTTAGGCTACACCTTC
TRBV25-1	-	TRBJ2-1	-	CASSGARQRSSYNEQFF	TGTGCCAGCAGTGGGGCCCGGCAGAGAAGCTCCTACAATGAGCAGTTCTTC
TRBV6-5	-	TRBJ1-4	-	CASRGSALEKLFF	TGTGCCAGCAGAGGCAGCGCGCTTGAAAAACTGTTTTTT
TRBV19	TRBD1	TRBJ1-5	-	CASSPTGGSNQPQHF	TGTGCCAGTAGCCCCACAGGGGGGAGCAATCAGCCCCAGCATTTT
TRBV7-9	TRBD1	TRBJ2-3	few	CASGPGQGRTDTQYF	TGTGCCAGCGGACCGGGACAGGGACGCACAGATACGCAGTATTTT
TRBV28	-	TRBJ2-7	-	CASSPGQKVYEQYF	TGTGCCAGCAGTCCCGGACAGAAGGTTTACGAGCAGTACTTC
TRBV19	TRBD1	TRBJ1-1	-	CASSQTGTAF	TGTGCCAGTAGCCAGACCGGGACAGCTTTT
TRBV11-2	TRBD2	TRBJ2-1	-	CASSPEVSGGAKHNEQFF	TGTGCCAGCAGCCCAGAAGTAAGCGGGGGGGCAAAGCACAATGAGCAGTTCTTC
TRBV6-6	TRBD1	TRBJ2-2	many	CASSPGQANTGELFF	TGTGCCAGCAGTCCGGGACAGGCGAACACCGGGGAGCTGTTTTTT
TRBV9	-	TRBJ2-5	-	CASSVSTGYETQYF	TGTGCCAGCAGCGTCTCGACAGGCTATGAGACCCAGTACTTC
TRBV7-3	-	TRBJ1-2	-	CASSYPGNNYGYTF	TGTGCCAGCAGCTACCCAGGGAATAACTATGGCTACACCTTC
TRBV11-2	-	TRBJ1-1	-	CASSSNWNTEAFF	TGTGCCAGCAGCTCCAATTGGAACACTGAAGCTTTCTTT
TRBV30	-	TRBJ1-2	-	CAWTYGRREYGYTF	TGTGCCTGGACCTACGGCAGGCGGGAATATGGCTACACCTTC
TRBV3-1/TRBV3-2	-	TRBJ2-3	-	CASSQVGLTDTQYF	TGTGCCAGCAGCCAAGTGGGCCTCACAGATACGCAGTATTTT
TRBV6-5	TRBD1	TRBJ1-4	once	CASRRQGANEKLFF	TGTGCCAGCAGAAGACAGGGGGCTAATGAAAAACTGTTTTTT